The clone carrying this TCR beta chain was seen many times. Its specificity is not known. Amplification of TCR beta CDR3 regions used RNA transcripts. The first-round RT-PCR employed HTBI primers together with the Qiagen OneStep RT-PCR kit. A multiplex PCR was then performed as the second round. TCRdb reprocessed the multiplex PCR reads via MiXCR and lists one record per CDR3 protein. This repertoire shows about 150,000 distinct CDR3 sequences, under 40% found once; its top ten account for roughly 5.8%. Trimming cost V 3 bases and J 4 bases, with 7 bases left between them. This CDR3 region has 13 residues. CDR1 MNHEY and CDR2 SMNVEV come from the germline V gene (reference sequence). Donors with ophthalmopathy: moderate-to-severe activity, CAS ≥3, NOSPECS ≥4, duration under 3 months. The data stem from a study of Graves' ophthalmopathy and Graves' hyperthyroidism. About the research overall: Blood was drawn at initial diagnosis, before any treatment.

Study-wide results and caveats: The majority of expanded thyroid clonotypes above 0.001 frequency also occurred in blood.

The rearrangement uses TRBV27 and TRBJ1-3; D is ambiguous. This clonotype was obtained from a woman in her forties with Graves' ophthalmopathy. The sample taken for sequencing was peripheral blood. The CDR3 protein is CASSLTLGNTIYF. CDR3 nucleotides: TGTGCCAGCAGTTTGACTCTCGGAAACACCATATATTTT.